The sequence of this T cell receptor beta chain was determined in a study of cytomegalovirus exposure and HLA in healthy donors. Study background: Of the donors genotyped, several hundred in all, around 76% fell in the Caucasian-associated ancestry cluster.

General observations from the study: V segments that were indistinguishable, TRBV6-2 and TRBV6-3 among them, were omitted from analysis. In a later analysis, a missense DCLRE1C variant was linked to TCR beta V- and J-gene trimming. Within an earlier analysis, most TCR beta V segments proved productive either about 87% or about 30% of the time.

Germline-derived CDR1 and CDR2 are LGHNT and FRNRAP. V shed 6 bases and J shed 7 bases, with 16 bases lying between them. The CDR3 runs 14 residues. PCR employed 60 Vbeta and 13 Jbeta primers. The assay was immunoSEQ multiplex PCR, and TCRdb's table has in-frame clones only and misses some. Here the sample spans 95,000 to 100,000 clones, approximately 77% being singletons. Comment on this clone: Antigen: not known.

The V and J genes are TRBV12-5 and TRBJ2-1; possibly TRBD1 for D (6 bases). The sequence was collected from a female donor in good health and CMV-seronegative. The specimen sequenced was PBMCs. The CDR3 here is CASGIAPGENEQFF. The DNA for the CDR3 is TGTGCTAGTGGGATAGCACCAGGGGAGAATGAGCAGTTCTTC.